The T cell receptor beta chain described here comes from a study of Ad26.COV2.S vaccination and SARS-CoV-2 variants. Clones were sequenced by immunoSEQ multiplex PCR, and TCRdb holds only the in-frame ones, with some missing. The top ten clones hold more than 3.5% of a sample with fewer than 500,000 clones, 90% of them seen once. Treatment: approximately 18 received Ad26.COV2.S at low or high dose, single or two shots; about five received placebo; per-sample allocation not given. Samples were taken on day 63 after the first vaccine or placebo injection. The source material was peripheral blood, sampled in a trial of Ad26.COV2.S vaccine versus placebo. The source is a person aged 18-65 years who received the Ad26.COV2.S COVID-19 vaccine or a placebo.

CDR3 loop: CASSLLPANTGELFF. The CDR3 nucleotides read TGTGCCAGCAGCCTCCTACCAGCGAACACCGGGGAGCTGTTTTTT. V and J are TRBV11-3 and TRBJ2-2; no clear D. V lost 5 bases to trimming and J lost 0 bases, with 10 bases between them. The CDR3 has 15 residues. Germline assignment: CDR1 SGHNT and CDR2 YENEEA.